Presented here are 2 T cell receptor beta chains from one specimen sequenced in a study of T cell clonality in common variable immunodeficiency. TCRdb's table, derived via immunoSEQ multiplex PCR, lists solely in-frame clones and lacks some. The counts give tens of thousands of clones, none of them seen only once; around 4.1% is held by the top ten. What was sequenced was peripheral blood mononuclear cells. The receptors originated from a person aged 18-70 years in good health.

This clone was found many times. The read gets to within 3 residues of the CDR3 end, and the germline J gene fills in the rest. The J gene is TRBJ2-3, the V gene TRBV20-1, with 8 bases aligning to TRBD1. V trimming: 0 bases; J trimming: 1 base; junction bases outside the gene matches: 6. CDR3 length equals 16 residues. Germline V lookup: CDR1 DFQATT, CDR2 SNEGSKA (reference sequence). This chain's CDR3 is CSARDPEGQGTDTQYF. The covered CDR3 bases are TGCAGTGCTAGAGACCCTGAGGGACAGGGCACAGATACG.

This clone has at least ten counts. The CDR3 end falls 3 residues outside the read, so it is completed with the germline J gene. The chain recombines TRBV2 with TRBJ1-1; a weak D match, TRBD1 (5 bases). V gave up 5 bases and J gave up 1 base, with 11 bases separating them. Germline lookup yields CDR1 SNHLY and CDR2 FYNNEI. There are 14 residues in the CDR3. The CDR3 is CASSPTAANTEAFF. CDR3 DNA (partial): TGTGCCAGCAGTCCGACAGCAGCGAACACTGAA.